This entry lists 27 T cell receptor beta chains sequenced from one sample in a study of blood T cell repertoires in COVID-19. The table came from immunoSEQ multiplex PCR; TCRdb's copy has only in-frame clones and leaves some out. Of around 19,000 clones in the sample, around 90% are singletons; the top ten hold roughly a sixth. The sequencing input was peripheral blood. Receptor source: a human donor in a cohort sampled during active COVID-19.

This CDR3 reads CASSRIWDRTNTEAFF. CDR3 nucleotides: TGTGCCAGCAGCCGTATCTGGGACAGGACGAACACTGAAGCTTTCTTT. V usage is TRBV5-6 and J usage is TRBJ1-1, with 8 nucleotides matching TRBD1. The CDR3 runs 16 residues. The ends lost 4 bases at V and 1 base at J; junction bases unmatched: 9. The germline V gene has CDR1 SGHDT and CDR2 YYEEEE.

Note on this clone: The junction departs from the called germline gene at one end, perhaps through a read error. J is TRBJ2-1 and V is TRBV4-1; D is uncertain. Germline loops: CDR1 MGHRA, CDR2 YSYEKL. The CDR3 length is 18 residues. The CDR3 protein is CASSQDSIARVSHNEQFF. For the CDR3, the DNA is TGCGCCAGCAGCCAAGACAGTATAGCACGGGTCTCCCACAATGAGCAGTTCTTC.

The chain carries TRBV10-1 and TRBJ2-7, with 10 bases lining up with TRBD2. Germline CDR1 WNHNN, CDR2 SYGVQD (reference sequence). This CDR3 spans 13 amino acids. The ends lost 8 bases at V and 2 bases at J; junction bases unmatched: 3. In nucleotides, the CDR3 is TGCGCCAGCGCCCTAGCGGGAGCCTACGAGCAGTACTTC. It specifies CASALAGAYEQYF.

This clone has more than one count but fewer than ten. The chain combines TRBV20-1 with TRBJ2-7, with D perhaps matching TRBD2 (6 bases). The CDR3 loop spans 14 amino acids. Trimming took off 3 bases at V and 2 bases at J, with 14 bases between the two ends. Germline V lookup: CDR1 DFQATT, CDR2 SNEGSKA (reference sequence). In DNA, the CDR3 is TGCAGTGCTAGTCCCCTAGCGATGACCTACGAGCAGTACTTC. This gives the protein CSASPLAMTYEQYF.

The chain recombines TRBV5-1 with TRBJ1-2, with D possibly matching TRBD1 (5 bases). V lost 0 bases and J lost 6, with 15 bases in between. Germline V gene lookup returns CDR1 SGHRS and CDR2 YFSETQ. The CDR3 is made up of 15 amino acids. The CDR3 loop reads CASSLEVGEVDGYTF. The CDR3 DNA reads TGCGCCAGCAGCTTGGAGGTAGGGGAGGTAGATGGCTACACCTTC.

CDR3: CASSLGQPSYGYTF. CDR3 DNA sequence: TGTGCCAGCAGCTTAGGACAGCCGTCCTATGGCTACACCTTC. This chain uses TRBV5-6 with TRBJ1-2; D may be TRBD1 (6 bases). Deletions cut 2 bases from V and 4 bases from J, with 12 bases between. Germline-derived CDR1 and CDR2 are SGHDT and YYEEEE. This CDR3 contains 14 residues. Filled out from reference TRBV5-6 and TRBJ1-2, the complete variable domain reads DAGVTQSPTHLIKTRGQQVTLRCSPKSGHDTVSWYQQALGQGPQFIFQYYEEEERQRGNFPDRFSGHQFPNYSSELNVNALLLGDSALYLCASSLGQPSYGYTFGSGTRLTVV.

The chain links TRBV7-9 to TRBJ2-7; possible D gene TRBD1, 6 bases. The CDR3 has 15 amino acids. V shed 0 bases and J shed 6 bases, with 15 bases lying between them. In germline, CDR1 is SEHNR, CDR2 FQNEAQ (reference sequence). The CDR3 DNA follows: TGTGCCAGCAGCTTAGCGACGGTGACAGGTTCCGAGCAGTACTTC. Residues: CASSLATVTGSEQYF.

This chain links TRBV4-2 with TRBJ2-6; 8 bases map to TRBD1. V lost 0 bases, J lost 2 bases, and 6 bases stayed unmatched. The CDR3 extends over 18 amino acids. Looked up from germline, CDR1 is LGHNA and CDR2 is YNFKEQ. The DNA of the CDR3 is TGTGCCAGCAGCCAAGACAGGGGGCGGCTAGCTGGGGCCAACGTCCTGACTTTC. It specifies CASSQDRGRLAGANVLTF.

This chain links TRBV5-1 with TRBJ2-5, with 12 positions matching TRBD2. The junction had 8 bases not matched to a gene; V was cut back by 4 bases and J by 4 bases. This CDR3 region has 16 residues. CDR1 is SGHRS and CDR2 is YFSETQ in the germline V gene. CDR3 residues: CASSGPSGGASETQYF. The CDR3 nucleotides read TGCGCCAGCAGCGGTCCTAGCGGGGGGGCTTCAGAGACCCAGTACTTC.

The chain uses TRBV5-5 and TRBJ2-1; 8 bases line up with TRBD1. V trimming: 2 bases; J trimming: 7 bases; junction bases outside the gene matches: 5. Germline assignment: CDR1 SGHKS and CDR2 YYEKEE (reference sequence). This CDR3 comprises 14 residues. CDR3 nucleotide sequence: TGTGCCAGCAGCTTCCAGGGGGCTGGGAATGAGCAGTTCTTC. Translation gives CASSFQGAGNEQFF.

V gene TRBV20-1 combines with J gene TRBJ1-4; 9 nucleotides line up with TRBD1. The CDR3 consists of 18 residues. The ends lost 3 bases at V and 7 bases at J; junction bases unmatched: 18. Germline CDR1 reads DFQATT; CDR2 reads SNEGSKA (reference sequence). The CDR3 region has the DNA TGCAGTGCTAGTGATCCGGGACAGGGCCTACGCGGTGGTGAAAAACTGTTTTTT. Its protein is CSASDPGQGLRGGEKLFF.

The chain carries TRBV24-1 and TRBJ2-1; possibly TRBD2 for D (6 bases). Trimming took off 0 bases at V and 0 bases at J, with 8 bases between the two ends. Germline values: CDR1 KGHDR, CDR2 SFDVKD. The CDR3 covers 16 residues. The DNA for the CDR3 is TGTGCCACCAGTGATTTGGCGGGGAGCTCCTACAATGAGCAGTTCTTC. It translates to CATSDLAGSSYNEQFF.

V gene TRBV19 combines with J gene TRBJ2-1; D possibly corresponds to TRBD2 (5 bases). The CDR3 length is 15 residues. The germline V gene encodes CDR1 LNHDA and CDR2 SQIVND (reference sequence). V shed 6 bases and J shed 0 bases, with 12 bases lying between them. CDR3 protein: CASRDLRSSYNEQFF. CDR3 in DNA: TGTGCCAGTAGGGACTTGCGAAGCTCCTACAATGAGCAGTTCTTC.

J is TRBJ2-7 and V is TRBV5-1; 11 bases are shared with TRBD1. J was trimmed by 0 bases and V by 5 bases; bases with no gene match: 1. CDR1 is SGHRS and CDR2 is YFSETQ in the germline V gene. The CDR3 spans 14 residues. DNA of the CDR3: TGCGCCAGCAGAGGGACAGGGGGCTCCTACGAGCAGTACTTC. It specifies CASRGTGGSYEQYF.

The genes are TRBV7-9 and TRBJ2-7, with D tentatively TRBD2 (6 bases). CDR3 length: 13 residues. Germline CDR1 reads SEHNR; CDR2 reads FQNEAQ (reference sequence). V was clipped by 3 bases and J by 7 bases, with 13 bases between them. In DNA, the CDR3 is TGTGCCAGCAGCTTCCAGGCGGGGAGGGAGCAGTACTTC. This codes for CASSFQAGREQYF.

The DNA of the CDR3 is TGTGCCAGCAACCGGGCGGGAGCTGCCTACGAGCAGTACTTC. Amino acids: CASNRAGAAYEQYF. V and J are TRBV6-6 and TRBJ2-7; 7 bases are a match to TRBD2. V lost 7 bases to trimming and J lost 2 bases; unmatched junction nucleotides: 8. Germline CDR1 is MNHNY and CDR2 is SVGAGI (reference sequence). CDR3 size: 14 residues.

The chain joins TRBV7-2 to TRBJ2-7; TRBD1 agrees at 11 bases. This CDR3 has 15 amino acids. The trim removed 1 base at V and 7 bases at J, leaving 6 bases unmatched. Germline CDR1 is SGHTA and CDR2 is FQGNSA. The CDR3 region is CASSLVGQGALEQYF. The CDR3 coding sequence is TGTGCCAGCAGCTTAGTTGGACAGGGGGCGTTAGAGCAGTACTTC. Variable domain in full (rest from reference TRBV7-2 and TRBJ2-7): GAGVSQSPSNKVTEKGKDVELRCDPISGHTALYWYRQSLGQGLEFLIYFQGNSAPDKSGLPSDRFSAERTGGSVSTLTIQRTQQEDSAVYLCASSLVGQGALEQYFGPGTRLTVT.

This clone was observed a few times. This chain connects TRBV5-1 to TRBJ1-6; 9 bases match TRBD1. In germline, CDR1 is SGHRS, CDR2 YFSETQ. V gave up 4 bases and J gave up 9 bases; unmatched junction bases: 8. CDR3 length equals 15 residues. The CDR3 loop reads CASSAGQGRGSPLHF. CDR3 in DNA: TGCGCCAGCAGCGCGGGACAGGGACGGGGTTCACCCCTCCACTTT.

The chain has TRBV7-2 and TRBJ2-7; 9 bases align to TRBD2. The CDR3 is 17 amino acids. Germline trimming cut 0 bases from V and 4 bases from J; bases unmatched to any gene: 10. Germline-derived CDR1 and CDR2 are SGHTA and FQGNSA. For the CDR3, the DNA is TGTGCCAGCAGCTTAGCGGCTAGCGGGACCCCCTTTTACGAGCAGTACTTC. Its translation is CASSLAASGTPFYEQYF.

This clone was counted a single time. The rearrangement links TRBV15 to TRBJ2-5; TRBD1 is a possible D gene (5 bases). The CDR3 extends over 15 amino acids. The V end was cut by 0 bases, the J end by 2 bases, with 10 bases between. Per the germline V gene, CDR1 is LNHNV and CDR2 is YYDKDF (reference sequence). DNA for the CDR3: TGTGCCACCAGCAGAGAGCCACAGGTTCAAGAGACCCAGTACTTC. Protein: CATSREPQVQETQYF. The full variable domain, completed using reference TRBV15 and TRBJ2-5, is DAMVIQNPRYQVTQFGKPVTLSCSQTLNHNVMYWYQQKSSQAPKLLFHYYDKDFNNEADTPDNFQSRRPNTSFCFLDIRSPGLGDTAMYLCATSREPQVQETQYFGPGTRLLVL.

This chain uses TRBV6-6 with TRBJ1-2; D unresolved. V lost 5 bases and J 2 bases, leaving 9 bases between the germline ends. The CDR3 sequence is 13 residues long. Germline V CDR1 and CDR2: MNHNY, SVGAGI (reference sequence). The CDR3: CASSQRENYGYTF. DNA for the CDR3: TGTGCCAGCAGTCAACGGGAAAACTATGGCTACACCTTC.

The rearrangement joins TRBV28 to TRBJ1-2, with 7 nucleotides matching TRBD1. The germline CDR1 and CDR2 sequences are MDHEN and SYDVKM. CDR3 size: 14 residues. Trimming at V came to 3 bases and at J to 2 bases, leaving 3 bases not matched to a gene. CDR3 region: CASSLDRSNYGYTF. Here the CDR3 DNA reads TGTGCCAGCAGTTTGGACAGGAGCAACTATGGCTACACCTTC.

The chain joins TRBV6-2 or TRBV6-3 to TRBJ2-2; 8 bases are a match to TRBD2. This CDR3 has 15 amino acids. The V and J ends lost 6 bases and 4 bases, in that order; junction bases with no gene match: 7. In germline, CDR1 is MNHEY, CDR2 SVGEGT. CDR3 DNA sequence: TGTGCCAGCAGCCTCGCGGGACTAGTCACCGGGGAGCTGTTTTTT. Protein product: CASSLAGLVTGELFF.

The sample holds one count of this clone. The chain uses TRBV28 and TRBJ2-1; 12 bases align to TRBD2. CDR3 size: 15 residues. Germline V gene sequence: CDR1 MDHEN, CDR2 SYDVKM. The CDR3 nucleotides read TGTGTTACGCGGACTAGCGGGAATCCTTACAATGAGCAGTTCTTC. It codes for CVTRTSGNPYNEQFF.

The chain links TRBV9 to TRBJ2-7; 7 nucleotides align to TRBD1. The CDR3 has 14 residues. Per the germline V gene, CDR1 is SGDLS and CDR2 is YYNGEE. The J segment lost 6 bases and the V segment lost 4 bases, leaving 10 bases of the junction unmatched. In DNA form, the CDR3 reads TGTGCCAGCAGCTCACCACAGGGGCTGGGCGAGCAGTACTTC. This encodes CASSSPQGLGEQYF.

The gene calls are TRBV19 and TRBJ2-2; D is undetermined. The length of the CDR3 is 17 residues. Germline CDR1 and CDR2: LNHDA and SQIVND (reference sequence). Trimming cost V 2 bases and J 4 bases, with 17 bases left between them. DNA for the CDR3: TGTGCCAGTAGTATACTCGCCGCTAGATCCTTCACCGGGGAGCTGTTTTTT. This gives the protein CASSILAARSFTGELFF.

The rearrangement uses TRBV27 and TRBJ1-5; no firm D call. V was shortened by 2 bases and J by 0 bases, with 20 bases between the two germline ends. Germline CDR1 and CDR2: MNHEY and SMNVEV (reference sequence). This CDR3 contains 19 residues. The CDR3 bases are TGTGCCAGCAGTTTAAAACGGGGTTTCCCCGTTGATAGCAATCAGCCCCAGCATTTT. It is translated as CASSLKRGFPVDSNQPQHF.